Shown below are 25 T cell receptor beta chains from a single sample sequenced in a study of identifying expanded T cells in peripheral blood. Profiled with immunoSEQ multiplex PCR; TCRdb holds only in-frame clones, not every one. The sample holds about 130,000 clones, roughly 90% seen once. The source material was blood. These receptors originate from a person between 18 and 70 years old in good health.

This sequence joins TRBV28 and TRBJ2-1; 14 bases are a match to TRBD2. The CDR3 runs to 18 residues. The junction had 16 bases not matched to a gene; V was cut back by 7 bases and J by 8 bases. CDR1 MDHEN and CDR2 SYDVKM come from the germline V gene. CDR3 loop: CASTLHGTSGRKTDEQFF. The DNA of the CDR3 is TGTGCCAGCACCCTACACGGGACTAGCGGGAGAAAAACCGATGAGCAGTTCTTC.

The chain couples TRBV2 to TRBJ2-7, with 11 bases identical to TRBD2. Looked up from germline, CDR1 is SNHLY and CDR2 is FYNNEI. V shed 5 bases and J 2 bases; nucleotides not matched to a gene: 2. The CDR3 spans 14 residues. DNA for the CDR3: TGTGCCAGCAGTAAACTAGCGGGAGCCTACGAGCAGTACTTC. Translated, it gives CASSKLAGAYEQYF.

The chain employs TRBV4-2 and TRBJ2-7, with D maybe TRBD1 (6 bases). Looked up from germline, CDR1 is LGHNA and CDR2 is YNFKEQ. V lost 3 bases and J lost 2, with 11 bases in between. There are 14 residues in the CDR3. CDR3 DNA: TGTGCCAGCAGCCAGGGATCAGGGGCCTACGAGCAGTACTTC. Residues: CASSQGSGAYEQYF.

The CDR3 DNA reads TGTGCCAGCAGAGGAACAACTAATGAAAAACTGTTTTTT. Protein: CASRGTTNEKLFF. This chain joins TRBV28 and TRBJ1-4; D is undetermined. The CDR3 is made up of 13 amino acids. Germline-derived CDR1 and CDR2 are MDHEN and SYDVKM. The ends were cut back, 6 bases at V and 0 bases at J, with 5 bases in the middle.

The rearrangement uses TRBV7-2 and TRBJ2-3, with D tentatively TRBD1 (5 bases). The CDR3 spans 14 residues. The V and J ends lost 3 bases and 6 bases respectively, with 13 bases between them. Germline CDR1 and CDR2: SGHTA and FQGNSA. The CDR3 loop reads CASSLGPVTDTQYF. The CDR3 DNA follows: TGTGCCAGCAGCTTGGGGCCGGTTACGGATACGCAGTATTTT.

The chain has TRBV7-2 and TRBJ2-5; weak D call: TRBD2 (6 bases). The CDR3 contains 16 residues. The germline CDR1 and CDR2 sequences are SGHTA and FQGNSA. V was shortened by 1 base and J by 5 bases, with 17 bases between the two germline ends. The CDR3, as DNA: TGTGCCAGCAGCTTAGGAGGATTGGCGGGATGGGAGACCCAGTACTTC. It translates to CASSLGGLAGWETQYF.

The chain uses TRBV30 and TRBJ2-5, with TRBD2 identical over 10 bases. Germline lookup yields CDR1 GTSNPN and CDR2 SVGIG (reference sequence). The CDR3 is made up of 21 amino acids. V trimming: 3 bases; J trimming: 0 bases; junction bases outside the gene matches: 22. CDR3 bases: TGTGCCTGGAGCGAATGGGACAGTAAGGGGCTAGCGGGAGTCAACCAAGAGACCCAGTACTTC. Translation: CAWSEWDSKGLAGVNQETQYF.

The chain is built from TRBV7-6 and TRBJ2-7; possible D gene TRBD2, 6 bases. V dropped 4 bases and J dropped 6 bases, with 19 bases sitting between them. Per germline, CDR1 SGHVS and CDR2 FNYEAQ. This CDR3 has 15 residues. CDR3: CASSSNRIGDSEQYF. For the CDR3, the DNA is TGTGCCAGCAGCTCCAACAGGATAGGGGACTCCGAGCAGTACTTC.

The chain carries TRBV2 and TRBJ2-3, with 13 bases matching TRBD2. Germline V gives CDR1 SNHLY, CDR2 FYNNEI. This CDR3 contains 15 residues. J lost 6 bases, V lost 4 bases, and 4 bases had no gene match. The CDR3 sequence is CASSALAGGLDTQYF. DNA for the CDR3: TGTGCCAGCAGTGCACTAGCGGGGGGGCTTGATACGCAGTATTTT.

V usage is TRBV7-2 and J usage is TRBJ1-1; tentative D call: TRBD1 (5 bases). CDR1 and CDR2 from the germline V gene are SGHTA and FQGNSA. The CDR3 runs to 15 residues. V was cut by 2 bases and J by 10 bases, with 20 bases left in between. This CDR3 reads CASSLLARDPGGAFF. DNA of the CDR3: TGTGCCAGCAGCTTACTCGCGCGGGACCCAGGCGGAGCTTTCTTT.

In this sample, this clone is medium-sized (0.01 to 0.1%). The chain recombines TRBV7-7 with TRBJ2-2; D not certain. Trimming cost V 2 bases and J 1 base, with 5 bases left between them. This CDR3 region has 14 residues. CDR1 SSHAT and CDR2 FNYEAQ come from the germline V gene (reference sequence). The CDR3 coding sequence is TGTGCCAGCAGCTTAAACAGGAACACCGGGGAGCTGTTTTTT. Translating gives CASSLNRNTGELFF.

The chain is built from TRBV25-1 and TRBJ2-7, with 7 positions matching TRBD2. This CDR3 comprises 14 residues. Germline CDR1 and CDR2: MGHDK and SYGVNS. The V segment lost 5 bases and the J segment 7 bases; nucleotides outside the gene matches: 11. The CDR3 loop reads CASSPPGGWREQYF. In DNA form, the CDR3 reads TGTGCCAGCAGTCCTCCGGGGGGATGGCGTGAGCAGTACTTC.

The chain joins TRBV5-6 to TRBJ1-2; 7 bases match TRBD1. Germline loops: CDR1 SGHDT, CDR2 YYEEEE. The CDR3 length is 14 residues. V lost 1 base to trimming and J lost 3 bases; unmatched junction nucleotides: 3. For the CDR3, the DNA is TGTGCCAGCAGCTTGCCAGGGGGAGACTATGGCTACACCTTC. It is translated as CASSLPGGDYGYTF.

V usage is TRBV6-1 and J usage is TRBJ1-3; D perhaps matches TRBD1 (5 bases). Deletions cut 4 bases from V and 3 bases from J, with 7 bases between. The length of the CDR3 is 13 residues. CDR1 and CDR2 from the germline V gene are MNHNS and SASEGT. In nucleotides, the CDR3 is TGTGCCAGCAGTGGACAGCGTGGAAACACCATATATTTT. This encodes CASSGQRGNTIYF.

The gene calls are TRBV10-2 and TRBJ1-2; D is unresolved. This CDR3 has 11 amino acids. V lost 10 bases, J lost 8 bases, and 14 bases lay in between. Germline V gene data show CDR1 as WSHSY and CDR2 as SAAADI. The CDR3 DNA reads TGCGCCAACCAAGCGAAGGAGGGCTACACCTTC. This translates into CANQAKEGYTF.

The chain is built from TRBV6-1 and TRBJ2-3, with 9 nucleotides matching TRBD2. After removal of 5 bases from V and 5 bases from J, the junction contained 8 bases not matched to a gene. Looked up from germline, CDR1 is MNHNS and CDR2 is SASEGT. The CDR3 is 15 residues long. The CDR3 DNA is TGTGCCAGCAGTCCCGCGGCGGGAGGGGTAGATACGCAGTATTTT. Its translation: CASSPAAGGVDTQYF.

This chain joins TRBV6-1 and TRBJ2-7, with D perhaps TRBD1 (6 bases). Trimming removed 4 bases from V and 7 bases from J, with 11 bases in between. The CDR3 is 12 amino acids. Germline V lookup: CDR1 MNHNS, CDR2 SASEGT. The CDR3 region is CASSATGMEQYF. Here the CDR3 DNA reads TGTGCCAGCAGTGCTACAGGGATGGAGCAGTACTTC.

The chain employs TRBV5-8 and TRBJ2-1; D is unresolved. The CDR3 consists of 17 residues. Germline V gene lookup returns CDR1 SGHTS and CDR2 YDEGEE. V was shortened by 4 bases and J by 0 bases, with 17 bases between the two germline ends. CDR3 residues: CASSPVDTSGSYNEQFF. The CDR3 DNA follows: TGTGCCAGCAGCCCCGTAGATACATCGGGCTCCTACAATGAGCAGTTCTTC.

The table lists this clone with a count of one. This chain connects TRBV30 to TRBJ2-5; D gene ambiguous. Germline CDR1 and CDR2: GTSNPN and SVGIG (reference sequence). With 0 bases removed from V and 1 base from J, the gap between germline ends came to 6 bases. The CDR3 runs to 13 residues. The CDR3 region is CAWSVVSQETQYF. The CDR3 DNA reads TGTGCCTGGAGTGTGGTCAGCCAAGAGACCCAGTACTTC.

The V call is TRBV11-2, the J call TRBJ2-7, with D maybe TRBD1 (5 bases). CDR1 is SGHAT and CDR2 is FQNNGV in the germline V gene. The CDR3 consists of 12 residues. V gave up 6 bases and J gave up 3 bases, with 9 bases separating them. CDR3 in DNA: TGTGCCAGCAGTTCTACAGGCTACGAGCAGTACTTC. Translation gives CASSSTGYEQYF.

The chain combines TRBV7-9 with TRBJ1-4; the D gene is possibly TRBD1 (6 bases). The CDR3 spans 16 residues. The germline V gene has CDR1 SEHNR and CDR2 FQNEAQ (reference sequence). V was shortened by 5 bases and J by 0 bases, with 13 bases between the two germline ends. CDR3 coding DNA: TGTGCCAGCAGCCTACAAAGGACAGCAACTAATGAAAAACTGTTTTTT. Translation gives CASSLQRTATNEKLFF.

The rearrangement joins TRBV27 to TRBJ1-5; D is ambiguous. Germline V CDR1 and CDR2: MNHEY, SMNVEV (reference sequence). V was pared by 2 bases and J by 2 bases, with 10 bases between. The CDR3 totals 15 residues. The CDR3 is CASSLEGFGNQPQHF. CDR3 bases: TGTGCCAGCAGTTTAGAGGGTTTCGGCAATCAGCCCCAGCATTTT.

The chain employs TRBV5-6 and TRBJ1-5; TRBD1 might be the D (6 bases). The germline gives CDR1 SGHDT, CDR2 YYEEEE. The CDR3 runs to 14 residues. Trimming took 0 bases from V and 2 from J, leaving 6 bases between them. The CDR3 coding sequence is TGTGCCAGCAGCTTGGACAGGGGCAATCAGCCCCAGCATTTT. Translating gives CASSLDRGNQPQHF.

The chain links TRBV7-8 to TRBJ2-3; 13 nucleotides match TRBD2. Trimming cost V 4 bases and J 2 bases; bases outside gene matches: 6. CDR1 SGHVS and CDR2 FQNEAQ come from the germline V gene. The CDR3 is 17 amino acids. CDR3 in DNA: TGTGCCAGCAGCTGGAGGACTAGCGGGGGTAACACAGATACGCAGTATTTT. Translation gives CASSWRTSGGNTDTQYF.

V gene TRBV15 combines with J gene TRBJ1-4; D is uncertain. The CDR3 covers 14 residues. Trimming removed 1 base at V and 5 bases at J, with 8 bases between. Germline CDR1 is LNHNV and CDR2 is YYDKDF (reference sequence). CDR3 DNA sequence: TGTGCCACCAGCAGAGTAGAGAGAAATGAAAAACTGTTTTTT. This sequence encodes CATSRVERNEKLFF.